This TCR beta chain was captured in a study of immune characterization of retroperitoneal liposarcoma. Germline V CDR1 and CDR2: MNHNY, SVGAGI (reference sequence). The CDR3 spans 13 residues. Trimming took off 2 bases at V and 1 base at J, with 5 bases between the two ends. A single record per CDR3 protein comes from TCRdb applying MiXCR to the PCR reads. The profile shows 2,100 or so distinct CDR3 sequences, just over 35% of them singletons. This TCR was recovered from a male donor with retroperitoneal liposarcoma. Sequencing was done on a sample of tumor tissue. The rearrangement links TRBV6-6 to TRBJ1-1, with unresolved D. Here the CDR3 DNA reads TGTGCCAGCAGTTACCTCGGGAACACTGAAGCTTTCTTT. This sequence encodes CASSYLGNTEAFF.